These 7 T cell receptor beta chains share one sample of origin, sequenced in a study of cytomegalovirus exposure and HLA in healthy donors. Researchers ran the PCR with 60 Vbeta and 13 Jbeta primers. TCRdb's copy holds only in-frame clones and misses some; the assay was immunoSEQ multiplex PCR. The sample consists of tens of thousands of clones, roughly four fifths of them appearing once. Sequenced input: PBMCs. The receptor source for this set is a man aged 30 to 45 in good health and CMV-seronegative.

V usage is TRBV29-1 and J usage is TRBJ2-1; 15 bases agree with TRBD2. With 5 bases clipped from V and 8 bases from J, the junction kept 7 bases outside the gene matches. The CDR3 has 15 residues. The germline V gene has CDR1 SQVTM and CDR2 ANQGSEA. The CDR3 loop reads CSVRGTSGRPYEQFF. DNA of the CDR3: TGCAGCGTTAGGGGGACTAGCGGGAGGCCCTATGAGCAGTTCTTC.

The rearrangement uses TRBV2 and TRBJ1-1; D not resolved. The CDR3 contains 14 residues. V was clipped by 6 bases and J by 5 bases, with 16 bases between them. The germline gives CDR1 SNHLY, CDR2 FYNNEI. The CDR3 here is CASSPGRIWTEAFF. The CDR3 region has the DNA TGTGCCAGCAGCCCAGGCAGGATTTGGACTGAAGCTTTCTTT.

The rearrangement links TRBV5-1 to TRBJ2-1; a weak D match, TRBD2 (5 bases). In germline, CDR1 is SGHRS, CDR2 YFSETQ. V lost 4 bases and J lost 0, with 8 bases in between. The CDR3 sequence is 14 residues long. CDR3 sequence (DNA): TGCGCCAGCAGCCCGGGGAGCTCCTACAATGAGCAGTTCTTC. The encoded protein is CASSPGSSYNEQFF. The complete variable domain, with remaining parts taken from reference TRBV5-1 and TRBJ2-1, reads KAGVTQTPRYLIKTRGQQVTLSCSPISGHRSVSWYQQTPGQGLQFLFEYFSETQRNKGNFPGRFSGRQFSNSRSEMNVSTLELGDSALYLCASSPGSSYNEQFFGPGTRLTVL.

V and J are TRBV2 and TRBJ2-2; 10 bases align to TRBD1. CDR3 length equals 15 residues. Per the germline V gene, CDR1 is SNHLY and CDR2 is FYNNEI. The V gene end was trimmed by 6 bases and the J gene end by 7 bases; junction bases not matched to a gene: 8. Written as DNA, the CDR3 is TGTGCCAGCAGAAAAGACAGGGGGCGCGTCGGGGAGCTGTTTTTT. It is translated as CASRKDRGRVGELFF.

The chain employs TRBV7-2 and TRBJ2-1, with a weak D call TRBD1 (5 bases). CDR3 size: 17 residues. The V gene lost 2 bases and the J gene lost 5 bases, with 19 bases spanning the gap. Germline lookup yields CDR1 SGHTA and CDR2 FQGNSA. The CDR3 DNA follows: TGTGCCAGCAGCTTATCGATTAGGGGCAAGGACAACAATGAGCAGTTCTTC. Protein sequence: CASSLSIRGKDNNEQFF.

The chain recombines TRBV19 with TRBJ2-1; TRBD2 matches 9 bases. The CDR3 has 16 amino acids. Trimming cost V 6 bases and J 0 bases; bases outside gene matches: 6. Germline lookup yields CDR1 LNHDA and CDR2 SQIVND (reference sequence). The CDR3 is CASSLAGRSSYNEQFF. The DNA of the CDR3 is TGTGCCAGTAGCCTAGCGGGACGTTCCTCCTACAATGAGCAGTTCTTC. The full variable domain, in which reference TRBV19 and TRBJ2-1 provide the parts outside the CDR3, is DGGITQSPKYLFRKEGQNVTLSCEQNLNHDAMYWYRQDPGQGLRLIYYSQIVNDFQKGDIAEGYSVSREKKESFPLTVTSAQKNPTAFYLCASSLAGRSSYNEQFFGPGTRLTVL.

A note on this clone: Other nucleotide sequences in the sample specify the same CDR3. This chain joins TRBV5-1 and TRBJ2-5; 7 nucleotides line up with TRBD2. There are 15 residues in the CDR3. Losses at the gene ends were 1 base for V and 1 base for J; bases not matched to a gene: 4. Germline V gene lookup returns CDR1 SGHRS and CDR2 YFSETQ. The CDR3 loop is CASSLTGLPQETQYF. CDR3 nucleotide sequence: TGCGCCAGCAGCTTGACGGGACTACCCCAAGAGACCCAGTACTTC.